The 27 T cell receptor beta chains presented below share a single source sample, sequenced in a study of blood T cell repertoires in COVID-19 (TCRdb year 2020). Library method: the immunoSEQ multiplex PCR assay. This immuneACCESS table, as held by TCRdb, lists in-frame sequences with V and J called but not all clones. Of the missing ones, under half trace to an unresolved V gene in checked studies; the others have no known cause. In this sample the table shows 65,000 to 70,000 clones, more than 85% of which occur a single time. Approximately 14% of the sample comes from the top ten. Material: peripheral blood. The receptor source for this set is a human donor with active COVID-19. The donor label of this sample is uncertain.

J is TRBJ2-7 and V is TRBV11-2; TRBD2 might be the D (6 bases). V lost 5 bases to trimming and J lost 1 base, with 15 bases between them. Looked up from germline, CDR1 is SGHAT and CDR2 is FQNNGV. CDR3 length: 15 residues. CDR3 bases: TGTGCCAGCAGCAGTGGTTACGGGACTTCCTACGAGCAGTACTTC. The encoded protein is CASSSGYGTSYEQYF.

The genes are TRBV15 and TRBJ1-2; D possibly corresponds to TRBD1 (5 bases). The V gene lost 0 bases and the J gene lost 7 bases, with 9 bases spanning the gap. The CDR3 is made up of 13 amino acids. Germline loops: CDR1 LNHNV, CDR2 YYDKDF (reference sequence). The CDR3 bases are TGTGCCACCAGCAGAGACAGGGCTGGTGGCTACACCTTC. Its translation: CATSRDRAGGYTF.

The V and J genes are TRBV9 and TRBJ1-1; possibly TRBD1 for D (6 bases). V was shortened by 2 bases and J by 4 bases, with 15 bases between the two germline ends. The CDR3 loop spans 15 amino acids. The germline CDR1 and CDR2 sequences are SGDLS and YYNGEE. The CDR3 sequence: CASSVGQRGVTEAFF. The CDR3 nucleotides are TGTGCCAGCAGCGTCGGACAGAGGGGTGTCACTGAAGCTTTCTTT.

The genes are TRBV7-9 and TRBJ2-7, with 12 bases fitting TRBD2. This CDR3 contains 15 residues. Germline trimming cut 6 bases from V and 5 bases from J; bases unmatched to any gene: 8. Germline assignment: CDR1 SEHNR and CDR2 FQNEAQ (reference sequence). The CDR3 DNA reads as TGTGCCAGCAGTCCTACTAGCGGGAGGTACGACGAGCAGTACTTC. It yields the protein CASSPTSGRYDEQYF.

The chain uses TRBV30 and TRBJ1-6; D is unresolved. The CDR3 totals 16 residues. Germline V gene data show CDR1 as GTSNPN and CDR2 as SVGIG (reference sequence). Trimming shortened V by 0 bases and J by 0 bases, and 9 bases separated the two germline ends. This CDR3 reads CAWSVIPSSYNSPLHF. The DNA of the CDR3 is TGTGCCTGGAGTGTCATTCCGAGCTCCTATAATTCACCCCTCCACTTT. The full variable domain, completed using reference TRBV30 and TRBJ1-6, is SQTIHQWPATLVQPVGSPLSLECTVEGTSNPNLYWYRQAAGRGLQLLFYSVGIGQISSEVPQNLSASRPQDRQFILSSKKLLLSDSGFYLCAWSVIPSSYNSPLHFGNGTRLTVT.

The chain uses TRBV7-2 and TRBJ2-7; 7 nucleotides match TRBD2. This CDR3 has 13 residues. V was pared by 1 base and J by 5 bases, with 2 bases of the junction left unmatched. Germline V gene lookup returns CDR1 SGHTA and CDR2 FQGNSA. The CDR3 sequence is CASSLGTRDEQYF. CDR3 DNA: TGTGCCAGCAGCTTAGGGACTAGAGACGAGCAGTACTTC.

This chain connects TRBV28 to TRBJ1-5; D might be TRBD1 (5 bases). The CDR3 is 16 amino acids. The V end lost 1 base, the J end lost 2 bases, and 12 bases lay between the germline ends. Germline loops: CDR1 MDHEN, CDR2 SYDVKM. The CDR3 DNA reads TGTGCCAGCAGTTTATCCTCTACGGGGGGCAATCAGCCCCAGCATTTT. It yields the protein CASSLSSTGGNQPQHF.

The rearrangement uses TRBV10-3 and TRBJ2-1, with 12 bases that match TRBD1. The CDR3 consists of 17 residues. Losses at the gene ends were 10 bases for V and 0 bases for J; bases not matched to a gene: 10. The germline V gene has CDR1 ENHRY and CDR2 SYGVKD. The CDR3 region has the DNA TGTGCCACCTCCGGGACAGGGGGCCGCGGCTCCTACAATGAGCAGTTCTTC. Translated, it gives CATSGTGGRGSYNEQFF.

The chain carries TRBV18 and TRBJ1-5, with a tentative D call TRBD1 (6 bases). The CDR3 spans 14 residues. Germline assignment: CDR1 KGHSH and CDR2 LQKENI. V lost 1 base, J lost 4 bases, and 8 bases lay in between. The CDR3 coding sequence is TGTGCCAGCTCACCACGACAGGATAATCAGCCCCAGCATTTT. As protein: CASSPRQDNQPQHF.

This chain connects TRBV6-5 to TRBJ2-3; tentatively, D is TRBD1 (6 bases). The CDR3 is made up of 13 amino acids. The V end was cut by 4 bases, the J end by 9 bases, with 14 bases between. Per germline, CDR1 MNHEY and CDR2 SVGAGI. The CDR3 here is CASSWTARDTQYF. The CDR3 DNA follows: TGTGCCAGCAGTTGGACAGCGAGGGACACGCAGTATTTT.

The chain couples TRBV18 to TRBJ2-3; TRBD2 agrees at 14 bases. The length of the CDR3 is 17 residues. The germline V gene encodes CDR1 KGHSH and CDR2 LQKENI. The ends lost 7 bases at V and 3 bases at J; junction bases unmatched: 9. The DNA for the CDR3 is TGTGCCAGCTTCCCGGGACTAGCGGGAGTAGGGACAGATACGCAGTATTTT. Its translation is CASFPGLAGVGTDTQYF. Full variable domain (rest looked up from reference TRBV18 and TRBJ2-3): NAGVMQNPRHLVRRRGQEARLRCSPMKGHSHVYWYRQLPEEGLKFMVYLQKENIIDESGMPKERFSAEFPKEGPSILRIQQVVRGDSAAYFCASFPGLAGVGTDTQYFGPGTRLTVL.

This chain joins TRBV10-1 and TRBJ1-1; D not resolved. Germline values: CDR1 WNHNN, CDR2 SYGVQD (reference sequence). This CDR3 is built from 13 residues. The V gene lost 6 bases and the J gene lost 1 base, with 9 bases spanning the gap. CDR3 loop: CASRSQRNTEAFF. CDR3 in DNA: TGCGCCAGCAGGTCACAGAGGAACACTGAAGCTTTCTTT.

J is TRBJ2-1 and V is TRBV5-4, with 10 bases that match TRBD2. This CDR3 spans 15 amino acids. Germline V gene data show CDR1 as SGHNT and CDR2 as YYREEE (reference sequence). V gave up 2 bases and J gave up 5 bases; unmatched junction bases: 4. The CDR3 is CASSLDLAGDNEQFF. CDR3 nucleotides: TGTGCCAGCAGCTTAGACCTAGCGGGAGACAATGAGCAGTTCTTC.

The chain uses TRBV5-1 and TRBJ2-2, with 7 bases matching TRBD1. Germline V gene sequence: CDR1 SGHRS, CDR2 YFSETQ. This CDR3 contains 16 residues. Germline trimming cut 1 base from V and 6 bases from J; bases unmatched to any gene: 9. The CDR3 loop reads CASSLLGGARAGELFF. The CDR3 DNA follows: TGCGCCAGCAGCTTGTTAGGGGGCGCCAGGGCCGGGGAGCTGTTTTTT.

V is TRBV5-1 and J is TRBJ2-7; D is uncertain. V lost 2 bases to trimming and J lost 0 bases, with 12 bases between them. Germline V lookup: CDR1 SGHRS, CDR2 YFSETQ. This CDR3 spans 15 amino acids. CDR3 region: CASSLLAGNSYEQYF. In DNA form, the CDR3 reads TGCGCCAGCAGCTTACTGGCAGGAAACTCCTACGAGCAGTACTTC.

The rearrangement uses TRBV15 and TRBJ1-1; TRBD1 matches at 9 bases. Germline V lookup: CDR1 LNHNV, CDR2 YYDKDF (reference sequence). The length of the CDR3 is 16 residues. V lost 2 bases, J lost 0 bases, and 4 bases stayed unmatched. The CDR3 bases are TGTGCCACCAGCAGATCTACAGGGGGCTTGAACACTGAAGCTTTCTTT. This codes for CATSRSTGGLNTEAFF.

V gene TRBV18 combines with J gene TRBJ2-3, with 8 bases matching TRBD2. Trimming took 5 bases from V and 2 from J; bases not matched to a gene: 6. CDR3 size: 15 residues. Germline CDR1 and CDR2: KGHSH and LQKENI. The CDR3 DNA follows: TGTGCCAGCTCAGGGGCGGGAGGCCCCACAGATACGCAGTATTTT. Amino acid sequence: CASSGAGGPTDTQYF.

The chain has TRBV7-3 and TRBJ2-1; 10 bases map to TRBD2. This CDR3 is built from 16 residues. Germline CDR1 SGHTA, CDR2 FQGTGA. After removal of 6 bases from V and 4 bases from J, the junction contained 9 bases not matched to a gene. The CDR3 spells CASSQSSGSGYNEQFF. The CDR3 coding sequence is TGTGCCAGCAGTCAATCTAGCGGGAGTGGGTACAATGAGCAGTTCTTC. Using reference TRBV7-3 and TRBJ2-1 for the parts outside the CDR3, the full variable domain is GAGVSQTPSNKVTEKGKYVELRCDPISGHTALYWYRQSLGQGPEFLIYFQGTGAADDSGLPNDRFFAVRPEGSVSTLKIQRTERGDSAVYLCASSQSSGSGYNEQFFGPGTRLTVL.

CDR3 protein: CASSLGVMVGESGYTF. The DNA of the CDR3 is TGTGCCAGCAGCTTGGGGGTAATGGTCGGGGAGAGCGGCTACACCTTC. The rearrangement joins TRBV5-5 to TRBJ1-2; no firm D call. The germline CDR1 and CDR2 sequences are SGHKS and YYEKEE (reference sequence). V gave up 0 bases and J gave up 8 bases, with 20 bases separating them. The CDR3 loop spans 16 amino acids.

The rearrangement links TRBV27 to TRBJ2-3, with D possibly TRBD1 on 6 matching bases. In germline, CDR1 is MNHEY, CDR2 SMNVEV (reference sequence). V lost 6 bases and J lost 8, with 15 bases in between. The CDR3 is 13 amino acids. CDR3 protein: CASSPSDRPTQYF. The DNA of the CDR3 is TGTGCCAGCAGCCCATCGGACAGACCTACGCAGTATTTT.

The CDR3 sequence: CASADRRRSEQFF. For the CDR3, the DNA is TGTGCCAGCGCCGATCGACGGAGGAGTGAGCAGTTCTTC. The rearrangement uses TRBV6-5 and TRBJ2-1; tentatively, D is TRBD2 (5 bases). This CDR3 has 13 residues. Trimming cost V 8 bases and J 9 bases, with 17 bases left between them. Looked up from germline, CDR1 is MNHEY and CDR2 is SVGAGI.

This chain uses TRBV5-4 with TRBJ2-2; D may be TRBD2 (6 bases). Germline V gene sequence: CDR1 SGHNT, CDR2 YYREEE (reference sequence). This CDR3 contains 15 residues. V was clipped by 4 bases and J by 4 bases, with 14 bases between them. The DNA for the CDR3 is TGTGCCAGCAGCCCGGGGACTGTCGGCACCGGGGAGCTGTTTTTT. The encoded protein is CASSPGTVGTGELFF.

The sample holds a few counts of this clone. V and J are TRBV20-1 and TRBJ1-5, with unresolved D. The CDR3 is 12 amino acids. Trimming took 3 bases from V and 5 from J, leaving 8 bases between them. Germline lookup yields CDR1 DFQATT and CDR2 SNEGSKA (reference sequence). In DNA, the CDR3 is TGCAGTGCTAGTACGGGGTATCAGCCCCAGCATTTT. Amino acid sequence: CSASTGYQPQHF.

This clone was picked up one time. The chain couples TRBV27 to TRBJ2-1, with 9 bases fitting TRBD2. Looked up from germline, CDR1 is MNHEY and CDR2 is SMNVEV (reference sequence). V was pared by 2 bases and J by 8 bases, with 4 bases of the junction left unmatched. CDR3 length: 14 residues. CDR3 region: CASSLGWTSDEQFF. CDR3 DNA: TGTGCCAGCAGTTTAGGTTGGACTAGCGATGAGCAGTTCTTC.

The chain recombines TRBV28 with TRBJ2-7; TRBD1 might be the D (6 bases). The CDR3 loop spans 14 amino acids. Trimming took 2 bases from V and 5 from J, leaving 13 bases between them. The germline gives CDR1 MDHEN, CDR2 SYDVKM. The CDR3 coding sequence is TGTGCCAGCAGTTTACAGGACAGACCCAACGAGCAGTACTTC. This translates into CASSLQDRPNEQYF.

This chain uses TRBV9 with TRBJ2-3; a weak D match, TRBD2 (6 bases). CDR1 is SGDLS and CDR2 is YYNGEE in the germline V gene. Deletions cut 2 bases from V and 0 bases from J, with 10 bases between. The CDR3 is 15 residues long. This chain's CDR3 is CASSVGGISTDTQYF. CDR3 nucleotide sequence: TGTGCCAGCAGCGTGGGCGGGATAAGCACAGATACGCAGTATTTT.

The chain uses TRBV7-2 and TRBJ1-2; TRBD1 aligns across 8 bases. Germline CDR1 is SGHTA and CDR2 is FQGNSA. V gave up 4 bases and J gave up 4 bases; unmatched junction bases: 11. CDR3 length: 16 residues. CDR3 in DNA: TGTGCCAGCAGCTCATACAAGGACAGGGAAGGCTATGGCTACACCTTC. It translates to CASSSYKDREGYGYTF.